What follows describes a single TCR beta chain. The table lists this clonotype with a few counts. The antigen it binds to is not known. No much larger clone is present one base from it, and per-base qualities are unavailable. The sample is drawn from a study of response to subunit inactivated influenza vaccine (dated 2018 in TCRdb). At the level of the whole study: Deep quantitative profiling of the T cell receptor repertoire was used in the study to follow responses to a trivalent subunit inactivated influenza vaccine. Results and caveats for the whole study, not just this receptor: According to the authors, only a limited number of new T cells may be recruited by each seasonal influenza vaccination.

The CDR3 measures 12 amino acids from cysteine to phenylalanine. The read is trimmed to its CDR3 DNA, 36 bases read in frame from base 1. For CDR1 and CDR2, the germline V gene lists KGHSH and LQKENI. The germline V end is reduced by 3 bases and the J end by 14 bases; junction bases left unmatched: 6. Libraries were constructed by RT-PCR. The sample was run on an Illumina HiSeq 2500. TCRdb took the public reads, trimmed them with fastp at Q25, ran MiXCR for clone calling and kept in-frame beta chains. Each CDR3 protein gets just one entry, which takes the most common genes and DNA from the rows behind it. Across this sample there are around 600,000 distinct CDR3 sequences, with 11% seen only once. The biggest ten clones account for approximately 9.9% of the sample. These sequences were also reported in another study, on T cells expressing NK-cell markers. As that second study puts it: 5'RACE template switching, by which a universal primer site and unique molecular identifiers were added, was used to make TCR beta cDNA libraries. Several donors provided sorted CD3+CD56+NKG2C+, CD3+CD56+NKG2C- and CD3+CD56-NKG2C+ T-cell subsets, whose TCR beta-chain repertoires were profiled. Among the eight sequenced donors, only one was HCMV-seronegative, while the other seven were HCMV-seropositive. To restrict sorting to alphabetaTCR-expressing T cells, an anti-gammadeltaTCR antibody was added in several experiments. In a handful of donors, the dominant CD3+CD56+NKG2C+ clonotypes ranked among the top 10 CD8+ clonotypes, making up roughly 1.0-7.5% of CD8+ T cells. Those dominant clonotypes were again the most abundant among CD3+CD56-NKG2C+ cells in a few donors, at 28.3-60.1%. Whether the expanded NKG2C-expressing T cell clones were specific for HCMV antigens remained unclear. Randomly selected healthy volunteers, three men and five women, were used as the eight sequenced donors. HCMV-specific IgG was detected in serum with a commercial ELISA kit to determine HCMV serostatus. Ficoll density gradient centrifugation was used to isolate peripheral blood mononuclear cells from blood. Bulk peripheral blood T-cell repertoires were additionally sequenced from unsorted PBMC for six donors. cDNA synthesis was primed from the TCR beta constant segment and was followed by two successive PCR amplification steps. Illumina HiSeq 2000/2500, MiSeq or NextSeq was used to sequence libraries as 2 x 150 bp reads. MIGEC was used to demultiplex reads and group the reads by UMI, and MiTCR was used to assemble and quantify clonotypes. Only TCR cDNA sequences supported by at least two reads were kept to exclude erroneous sequences. The tcR package was used for downstream repertoire analysis, and clonotypes were matched across fractions by CDR3 nucleotide sequence plus V segment. VDJmatch was used to annotate antigen specificity against VDJdb, with one amino acid substitution in CDR3 allowed.

The receptor's source is a man in his fifties or sixties who received an inactivated influenza vaccine. Donor details come from another sample of the same person, matched by shared clones. The material sequenced was PBMCs from blood, taken on the day of vaccination. The chain was built from TRBV18 and TRBJ2-1; 8 central bases correspond to TRBD2. Here is the DNA: TGTGCCAGCTCACCTACGACTAGCGCGGAGTTCTTC. Its protein reads: CASSPTTSAEFF.